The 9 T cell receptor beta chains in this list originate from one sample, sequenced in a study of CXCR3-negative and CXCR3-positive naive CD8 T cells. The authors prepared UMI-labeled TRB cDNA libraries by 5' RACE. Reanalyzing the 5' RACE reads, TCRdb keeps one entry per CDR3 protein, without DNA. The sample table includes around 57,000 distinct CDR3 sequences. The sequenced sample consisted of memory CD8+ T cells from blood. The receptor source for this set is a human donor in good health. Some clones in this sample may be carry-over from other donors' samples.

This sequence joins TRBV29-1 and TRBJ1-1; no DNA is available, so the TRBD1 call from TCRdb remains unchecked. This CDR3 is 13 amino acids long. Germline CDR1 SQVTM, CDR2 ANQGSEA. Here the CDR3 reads CSVPTTGGTEAFF.

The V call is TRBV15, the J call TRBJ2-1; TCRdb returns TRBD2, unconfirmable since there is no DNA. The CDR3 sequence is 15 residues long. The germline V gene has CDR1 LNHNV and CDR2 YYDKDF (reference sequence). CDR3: CATSRPMEGRYEQFF.

The CDR3 here is CASSEETESSQPQHF. The J gene is TRBJ1-5, the V gene TRBV12-3 or TRBV12-4; TCRdb selects TRBD1, and the lack of DNA leaves this call unchecked. The CDR3 runs 15 residues.

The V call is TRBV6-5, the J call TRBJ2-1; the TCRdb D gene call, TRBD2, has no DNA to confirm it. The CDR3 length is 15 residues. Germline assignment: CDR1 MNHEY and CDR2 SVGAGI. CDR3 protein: CASSRAAGGIDEQFF.

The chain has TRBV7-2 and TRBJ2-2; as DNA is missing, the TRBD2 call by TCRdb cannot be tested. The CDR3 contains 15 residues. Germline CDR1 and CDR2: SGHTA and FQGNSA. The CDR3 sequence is CASSVGGSYTGELFF. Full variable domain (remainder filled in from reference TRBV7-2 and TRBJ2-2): GAGVSQSPSNKVTEKGKDVELRCDPISGHTALYWYRQSLGQGLEFLIYFQGNSAPDKSGLPSDRFSAERTGGSVSTLTIQRTQQEDSAVYLCASSVGGSYTGELFFGEGSRLTVL.

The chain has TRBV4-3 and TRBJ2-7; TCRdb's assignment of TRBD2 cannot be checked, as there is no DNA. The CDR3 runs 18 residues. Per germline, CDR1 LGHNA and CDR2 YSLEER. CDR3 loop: CASSQESSGGLPSYEQYF.

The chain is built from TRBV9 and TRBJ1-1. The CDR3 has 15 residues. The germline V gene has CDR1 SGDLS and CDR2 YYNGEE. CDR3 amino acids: CASSYTLSLNTEAFF.

This CDR3 is CASSYSLDEQFF. The chain uses TRBV6-2 or TRBV6-3 and TRBJ2-1. There are 12 residues in the CDR3. Germline V CDR1 and CDR2: MNHEY, SVGEGT.

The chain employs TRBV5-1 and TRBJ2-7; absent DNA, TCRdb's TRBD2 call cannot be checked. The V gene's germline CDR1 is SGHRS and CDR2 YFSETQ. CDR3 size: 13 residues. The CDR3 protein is CASSPTSIYEQYF. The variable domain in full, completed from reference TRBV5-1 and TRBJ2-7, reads KAGVTQTPRYLIKTRGQQVTLSCSPISGHRSVSWYQQTPGQGLQFLFEYFSETQRNKGNFPGRFSGRQFSNSRSEMNVSTLELGDSALYLCASSPTSIYEQYFGPGTRLTVT.